This TCR beta chain was identified during a study of beta chain features in type 1 diabetes. Study-level findings and limits: Shorter TCRB CDR3s, moderately but significantly so, marked every one of the four CD4+ subsets in Type 1 diabetes patients.

The CDR3 is made up of 13 amino acids. The ends were cut back, 9 bases at V and 2 bases at J, with 14 bases in the middle. Germline CDR1 is LNHDA and CDR2 is SQIVND (reference sequence). Expressed TCRB transcripts were sequenced after all isolated RNA was converted to cDNA. Only in-frame clones appear in the TCRdb table, and some are missing; sequencing was by immunoSEQ multiplex PCR. The profile covers about 370,000 clones, with 9.6% appearing a single time and over 0.45% taken by the ten largest. Concerning this clone: Its antigen is unknown.

This TCR was sampled from a man aged 25 to 45 with type 1 diabetes. The rearrangement uses TRBV19 and TRBJ2-7; D perhaps matches TRBD1 (5 bases). Sequencing input: central memory CD4+ T cells from blood. CDR3: CASIKGQPYEQYF. CDR3 sequence (DNA): TGTGCCAGCATCAAGGGGCAGCCCTACGAGCAGTACTTC.